Below, 29 T cell receptor beta chains from the same sample are listed, as sequenced in a study of T-cell memory formation after mild COVID-19. From the 5' RACE reads, TCRdb called clonotypes with MiXCR, one entry per CDR3 protein. Of hundreds of thousands of distinct CDR3 sequences listed, about 15% are singletons. Sample: PBMCs or a T cell subset sorted from them (not recorded which). These receptors were obtained from a man aged 18 to 30 who had mild COVID-19 (a few samples of this study predate the infection). Cell type and time point are not known.

The chain combines TRBV7-9 with TRBJ1-2; D is undetermined. The CDR3 runs 16 residues. CDR1 is SEHNR and CDR2 is FQNEAQ in the germline V gene (reference sequence). The ends were cut back, 1 base at V and 7 bases at J, with 19 bases in the middle. The DNA of the CDR3 is TGTGCCAGCAGCTTAGTACCGGGATCTACCACTAGTGGCTACACCTTC. Translating gives CASSLVPGSTTSGYTF.

This clonotype has a handful of counts. The rearrangement links TRBV12-3 or TRBV12-4 to TRBJ2-3; TRBD2 is a possible D gene (5 bases). The CDR3 covers 14 residues. The V gene lost 6 bases and the J gene lost 1 base, with 11 bases spanning the gap. The CDR3 loop is CASSDAGRTDTQYF. The CDR3 DNA reads as TGTGCCAGCAGCGACGCGGGCCGCACAGATACGCAGTATTTT.

This chain joins TRBV20-1 and TRBJ1-3; D is unresolved. CDR1 and CDR2 (germline): DFQATT, SNEGSKA (reference sequence). V lost 5 bases and J lost 4, with 12 bases in between. The CDR3 loop spans 13 amino acids. The CDR3 bases are TGCAGTGCTTACCTGTCAGCCGGAAACACCATATATTTT. This encodes CSAYLSAGNTIYF.

This clonotype has just a few counts. The chain couples TRBV3-1 to TRBJ1-1, with 8 bases identical to TRBD1. With V trimmed by 2 bases and J by 5 bases, 4 bases remained unmatched. This CDR3 region has 14 residues. Germline V gene data show CDR1 as LGHDT and CDR2 as YNNKEL (reference sequence). The CDR3 DNA reads as TGTGCCAGCAGCCAATTAAACAGGGGGACTGAAGCTTTCTTT. Translating it yields CASSQLNRGTEAFF.

This clonotype has a handful of counts. The CDR3 bases are TGCGCCAGCAGCAAACTAGCGGGGAGGACAGATACGCAGTATTTT. Its translation: CASSKLAGRTDTQYF. The chain links TRBV4-3 to TRBJ2-3; TRBD2 aligns across 10 bases. The CDR3 runs 15 residues. Germline values: CDR1 LGHNA, CDR2 YSLEER. Germline trimming cut 5 bases from V and 3 bases from J; bases unmatched to any gene: 5.

This clonotype was observed a few times. The genes are TRBV15 and TRBJ1-4; 7 nucleotides agree with TRBD1. Germline V gives CDR1 LNHNV, CDR2 YYDKDF (reference sequence). There are 16 residues in the CDR3. Trimming removed 2 bases from V and 7 bases from J; junction bases left unmatched: 10. For the CDR3, the DNA is TGTGCCACCAGCAGACCCCGACAGGGATGGGGTGAAAAACTGTTTTTT. Its translation is CATSRPRQGWGEKLFF.

This clonotype turned up a few times. The chain employs TRBV20-1 and TRBJ1-2, with D perhaps TRBD1 (6 bases). V lost 0 bases and J lost 5, with 16 bases in between. Looked up from germline, CDR1 is DFQATT and CDR2 is SNEGSKA (reference sequence). The CDR3 spans 15 residues. CDR3 nucleotides: TGCAGTGCTAGAGATGGGGTTGGACAGCCTTATGGCTACACCTTC. It specifies CSARDGVGQPYGYTF.

This clonotype showed up just a few times. The chain couples TRBV7-6 to TRBJ2-5; no clear D gene. Germline V gene lookup returns CDR1 SGHVS and CDR2 FNYEAQ. The CDR3 is made up of 12 amino acids. The V and J ends lost 0 bases and 6 bases respectively, with 5 bases between them. The CDR3 sequence: CASSLAAQTQYF. CDR3 in DNA: TGTGCCAGCAGCTTAGCTGCCCAGACCCAGTACTTC.

This rearrangement joins TRBV7-9 to TRBJ2-3; no definite D call. Germline lookup yields CDR1 SEHNR and CDR2 FQNEAQ (reference sequence). V lost 3 bases to trimming and J lost 2 bases, with 12 bases between them. The length of the CDR3 is 15 residues. Here the CDR3 reads CASSFPGVITDTQYF. CDR3 in DNA: TGTGCCAGCAGCTTTCCTGGTGTCATCACAGATACGCAGTATTTT.

V is TRBV5-1 and J is TRBJ1-1, with 7 bases that match TRBD1. Germline values: CDR1 SGHRS, CDR2 YFSETQ. The trim removed 5 bases at V and 3 bases at J, leaving 4 bases unmatched. CDR3 length equals 13 residues. CDR3 loop: CASSRGQDTEAFF. CDR3 coding DNA: TGCGCCAGCAGTAGGGGGCAAGACACTGAAGCTTTCTTT.

This chain links TRBV28 with TRBJ1-2; the D is unclear. V gave up 3 bases and J gave up 5 bases, with 7 bases separating them. Germline values: CDR1 MDHEN, CDR2 SYDVKM. The CDR3 has 12 residues. This CDR3 is CASSFERYGYTF. CDR3 coding DNA: TGTGCCAGCAGTTTCGAGAGATATGGCTACACCTTC.

The J gene is TRBJ1-6, the V gene TRBV5-1; D gene ambiguous. The germline gives CDR1 SGHRS, CDR2 YFSETQ. The CDR3 is 12 amino acids. V lost 5 bases and J 6 bases, leaving 6 bases between the germline ends. The CDR3 region has the DNA TGCGCCAGCAGAAGAGCTAATTCACCCCTCCACTTT. Its translation is CASRRANSPLHF.

This clonotype was detected a few times. V is TRBV4-2 and J is TRBJ2-5; D gene ambiguous. The germline V gene encodes CDR1 LGHNA and CDR2 YNFKEQ. This CDR3 has 14 residues. Trimming cost V 1 base and J 5 bases, with 11 bases left between them. In DNA form, the CDR3 reads TGTGCCAGCAGCCAAGCACGCGGCGCGGAGACCCAGTACTTC. This codes for CASSQARGAETQYF.

Many counts were recorded for this clonotype. The rearrangement uses TRBV5-1 and TRBJ2-2; 8 bases are a match to TRBD1. There are 17 residues in the CDR3. With V trimmed by 2 bases and J by 6 bases, 12 bases remained unmatched. Germline V CDR1 and CDR2: SGHRS, YFSETQ. Here the CDR3 DNA reads TGCGCCAGCAGCTTTGCCAGGGGGCGGACCAACGCCGGGGAGCTGTTTTTT. Amino acids: CASSFARGRTNAGELFF.

DNA for the CDR3: TGTGCCAGCAGTTACTCGATGCGGGGGGGATCAGATACGCAGTATTTT. Translated, it gives CASSYSMRGGSDTQYF. The chain carries TRBV6-5 and TRBJ2-3, with 9 bases fitting TRBD2. CDR1 MNHEY and CDR2 SVGAGI come from the germline V gene. V was pared by 0 bases and J by 4 bases, with 5 bases of the junction left unmatched. This CDR3 spans 16 amino acids.

The gene calls are TRBV7-2 and TRBJ2-3; 8 positions agree with TRBD2. Trimming cost V 6 bases and J 0 bases; bases outside gene matches: 8. Germline V lookup: CDR1 SGHTA, CDR2 FQGNSA. CDR3 size: 16 residues. CDR3 amino acids: CASRRRGGDSTDTQYF. CDR3 nucleotide sequence: TGTGCCAGCAGACGTCGGGGGGGCGATAGCACAGATACGCAGTATTTT.

The sample holds a few counts of this clonotype. The chain links TRBV15 to TRBJ1-5; the D gene is possibly TRBD1 (6 bases). The CDR3 is made up of 14 amino acids. Germline CDR1 reads LNHNV; CDR2 reads YYDKDF (reference sequence). V dropped 0 bases and J dropped 6 bases, with 9 bases sitting between them. CDR3 protein: CATSRDRGRQPQHF. The CDR3 DNA reads TGTGCCACCAGCAGAGATCGGGGGCGTCAGCCCCAGCATTTT.

This CDR3 is CAIRVDRDTEAFF. The CDR3 coding sequence is TGTGCCATCAGGGTAGACAGGGACACTGAAGCTTTCTTT. The V call is TRBV10-3, the J call TRBJ1-1; 7 bases align to TRBD1. The CDR3 runs 13 residues. V was pared by 6 bases and J by 3 bases, with 4 bases of the junction left unmatched. Per germline, CDR1 ENHRY and CDR2 SYGVKD.

There are a few counts of this clonotype. J is TRBJ2-3 and V is TRBV11-2; 8 bases are shared with TRBD2. This CDR3 region has 16 residues. Germline CDR1 and CDR2: SGHAT and FQNNGV. Trimming removed 5 bases from V and 2 bases from J; junction bases left unmatched: 9. The CDR3 protein is CASSPTRGVDTDTQYF. CDR3 sequence (DNA): TGTGCCAGCAGCCCGACGCGGGGGGTTGACACAGATACGCAGTATTTT.

The chain carries TRBV6-6 and TRBJ2-7; D gene unclear. Germline values: CDR1 MNHNY, CDR2 SVGAGI (reference sequence). V shed 6 bases and J shed 4 bases, with 10 bases lying between them. The CDR3 length is 12 residues. The CDR3 bases are TGTGCCAGCAGCGACGTTGCTTACGAGCAGTACGTC. Its protein product is CASSDVAYEQYV.

This clonotype was seen at least ten times. This sequence joins TRBV7-8 and TRBJ2-5; D is undetermined. The CDR3 sequence is 12 residues long. CDR1 and CDR2 from the germline V gene are SGHVS and FQNEAQ. V was clipped by 5 bases and J by 4 bases, with 8 bases between them. In nucleotides, the CDR3 is TGTGCCAGCAGCGGAGCCCGAGAGACCCAGTACTTC. It translates to CASSGARETQYF.

This clonotype was picked up many times. The rearrangement joins TRBV5-4 to TRBJ1-1; a weak D match, TRBD1 (6 bases). The length of the CDR3 is 15 residues. Looked up from germline, CDR1 is SGHNT and CDR2 is YYREEE (reference sequence). Trimming pared 0 bases from V and 1 base from J, leaving 10 bases between. Here the CDR3 DNA reads TGTGCCAGCAGCTTGGCAGAGGGGGGGAACACTGAAGCTTTCTTT. Amino acids: CASSLAEGGNTEAFF.

This clonotype was seen a handful of times. The chain links TRBV6-5 to TRBJ1-5; D is unresolved. CDR3 length: 13 amino acids. V lost 0 bases and J lost 6, with 6 bases in between. CDR1 and CDR2 (germline): MNHEY, SVGAGI. CDR3 residues: CASSYSGSQPQHF. CDR3 DNA: TGTGCCAGCAGTTACTCGGGGAGTCAGCCCCAGCATTTT.

This clonotype was counted only a few times. The chain recombines TRBV11-2 with TRBJ1-6, with D possibly TRBD1 on 6 matching bases. Germline CDR1 reads SGHAT; CDR2 reads FQNNGV. Trimming left V 1 base short and J 7 bases short, with 14 bases between. The CDR3 runs to 16 residues. In DNA form, the CDR3 reads TGTGCCAGCAGCTTAGTGGGGGGCGCATACAATTCACCCCTCCACTTT. Translated: CASSLVGGAYNSPLHF.

This CDR3 reads CASSLGLGWMTNTGELFF. In DNA form, the CDR3 reads TGTGCCAGCAGCTTAGGCCTAGGGTGGATGACGAACACCGGGGAGCTGTTTTTT. The V and J genes are TRBV7-7 and TRBJ2-2; D uncertain. This CDR3 is built from 18 residues. Looked up from germline, CDR1 is SSHAT and CDR2 is FNYEAQ (reference sequence). The V and J ends lost 1 base and 0 bases respectively, with 15 bases between them. The entire variable domain, with the rest obtained from reference TRBV7-7 and TRBJ2-2, is as follows: GAGVSQSPRYKVTKRGQDVTLRCDPISSHATLYWYQQALGQGPEFLTYFNYEAQPDKSGLPSDRFSAERPEGSISTLTIQRTEQRDSAMYRCASSLGLGWMTNTGELFFGEGSRLTVL.

This clonotype was seen a few times. The V call is TRBV5-1, the J call TRBJ1-3; 7 positions agree with TRBD1. The CDR3 is 16 amino acids. The V segment lost 3 bases and the J segment 0 bases; nucleotides outside the gene matches: 6. CDR1 is SGHRS, CDR2 YFSETQ, per germline. The CDR3 spells CASSSQGPSSGNTIYF. The CDR3 bases are TGCGCCAGCAGCTCACAGGGGCCGAGCTCTGGAAACACCATATATTTT.

In its sample, this clonotype was seen a few times. The chain has TRBV7-3 and TRBJ2-1; TRBD2 matches at 9 bases. The ends lost 2 bases at V and 7 bases at J; junction bases unmatched: 6. The germline CDR1 and CDR2 sequences are SGHTA and FQGTGA. This CDR3 comprises 15 residues. The CDR3 DNA sequence: TGTGCCAGCAGCTTAGCAGCGGGGGGTAGGAATGAGCAGTTCTTC. The encoded protein is CASSLAAGGRNEQFF.

This clonotype appeared a few times. The chain carries TRBV9 and TRBJ2-7; TRBD2 aligns across 12 bases. Germline V lookup: CDR1 SGDLS, CDR2 YYNGEE. J was trimmed by 2 bases and V by 3 bases; bases with no gene match: 3. The CDR3 covers 15 residues. The CDR3 loop reads CASSATSGGTYEQYF. For the CDR3, the DNA is TGTGCCAGCAGCGCGACTAGCGGGGGCACCTACGAGCAGTACTTC.

Only a few counts were recorded for this clonotype. The chain is built from TRBV4-3 and TRBJ2-3, with 8 bases that match TRBD2. Germline assignment: CDR1 LGHNA and CDR2 YSLEER. CDR3 length equals 15 residues. Losses at the gene ends were 5 bases for V and 3 bases for J; bases not matched to a gene: 7. CDR3: CASSLLAEGTDTQYF. CDR3 bases: TGCGCCAGCAGCTTACTAGCGGAGGGGACAGATACGCAGTATTTT.